Listed here is a single TCR beta chain. The V gene end was trimmed by 5 bases and the J gene end by 5 bases; junction bases not matched to a gene: 7. Germline assignment: CDR1 SGHDT and CDR2 YYEEEE. CDR3 length: 14 amino acids. This entry belongs to a study of cytomegalovirus exposure and HLA in healthy donors. The PCR made use of 60 Vbeta and 13 Jbeta primers. Data came from immunoSEQ multiplex PCR; TCRdb stores just in-frame clones and leaves some out. Of under 200,000 clones in the sample, around 82% were seen once. The source is a man aged 35-49 years in good health and CMV-seronegative. This chain connects TRBV5-6 to TRBJ1-1; 9 bases match TRBD1. The sequencing sample was made of PBMCs. CDR3 in amino acids: CASRPGQGRTEAFF. CDR3 coding DNA: TGTGCCAGCAGACCCGGACAGGGGAGGACTGAAGCTTTCTTT.